This T cell receptor (beta chain) emerged from a study of cytomegalovirus exposure and HLA in healthy donors (dated by TCRdb to the late 2010s). Context from the whole study: An earlier analysis of several hundred of the donors reported around 280 Gb of sequence data and around 100 million unique TCR beta sequences obtained from about 170 million T cells. Around 320 gigabases of sequencing data and approximately 85 million unique TCR sequences were included in an early release covering about 600 HLA-typed donors. Of the approximately 400 genotyped donors, around 81% fell in the genetic ancestry cluster associated with self-reported Caucasian donors. The study was designed to test whether signatures of past pathogen exposure could be identified by cataloging public T cell receptors. The study used immunosequencing to profile the T cell repertoires of several hundred subjects and linked those repertoires to cytomegalovirus serostatus. Besides the first cohort of roughly 700 subjects, a separate validation cohort made up of around 120 different subjects was used. To predict cytomegalovirus infection status, the study combined high-throughput TCR immunosequencing, statistical association of individual TCRs with disease status, and machine learning. A later analysis re-analyzed previously published TCR beta repertoires from 550 to 700 donors and added high-resolution HLA genotyping to study TCR occurrence patterns. Rather than using new phenotypic data, the later analysis identified candidate immune exposures from TCR beta sequences and from how often those sequences occurred across donors. To decide whether each TCR beta V gene segment behaved as functional or pseudogenic, an earlier analysis of over 500 of the donors relied on high-throughput TCR beta sequencing. Donor age, sex, ethnicity and CMV serostatus were collected together with the repertoire data. A later genetic analysis used genome-wide SNP genotypes for about 60% of the roughly 700 donors, treating that subset as a discovery cohort. Every repertoire in the discovery cohort had been generated on one and the same sequencing platform. HLA typing included class I and class II loci at four-digit resolution. The number of donors typed differed by locus, with about 629-640 for A, B, C, DRB1 and DQB1, roughly 520 for DQA1, over 600 for DPA1, and approximately 470 for DPB1. About five DR-DQ haplotypes were treated as single units for association and clustering because of strong linkage in the cohort. On average, roughly 250,000 unique TCR beta nucleotide sequences were sequenced per donor among more than 350 genotyped donors of the cohort, with roughly 18% of those sequences being non-productive.

Here is what the overall study found, with its caveats: In a later analysis, the rate of TCR association differed among HLA loci, with DRB1 alleles having the most associated TCRs and HLA-C alleles having the fewest. Most CMV-associated TCR beta chains appeared to be HLA-restricted in a later analysis, and the HLA associations seemed to be driven largely by CMV exposure. For the cohort, immune exposure information was limited to CMV serostatus. Correlated functional status among segregating V segments might be attributable to linkage disequilibrium, but an unknown experimental factor could not be ruled out. Across donors, most TCR sequences were observed very rarely, whereas some public TCRs were present in many individuals. A later analysis found that HLA-associated TCR beta chains were more clonally expanded and had lower generation probabilities than equally common non-associated chains. In a later genetic analysis, fewer N-insertions in productive TCRs were reported among donors in an Asian-associated ancestry cluster than the 666-donor mean. Because the 87-base-pair reads could not distinguish some IMGT-functional V segments, including TRBV6-2 and TRBV6-3, those segments were excluded. The earlier analysis of around 600 of the donors excluded 15 to 20 rarely observed V segments, including chromosome 9 orphons, because counts were too low. In this cohort, only TCR beta chains were sequenced, and detectable features were limited by the absence of alpha or paired-chain data. The study listed 164 TCR beta chains as associated with cytomegalovirus. A further reported finding was that TCR beta sequences accurately predicted the HLA-A and HLA-B alleles for most subjects in the first cohort. In a later analysis, about 16,000 TCR beta sequences were associated with specific HLA alleles at a false discovery rate of 0.05. An earlier analysis of approximately 600 of the donors showed that most TCR beta V segments appeared in productive rearrangements either about 90% or about 30% of the time, which broadly matched IMGT annotations. The classifier was reported to diagnose cytomegalovirus status with high specificity and sensitivity in both the original and validation cohorts. A group of highly shared sequence variants was considered likely to be a technical artifact of the sequencing pipeline. Three of the identified cytomegalovirus-associated TCR beta chains were confirmed in vitro to be specific for cytomegalovirus antigens. According to the authors, the approach could potentially be generalized to other disease states and immunological phenotypes. A later analysis reported that several top co-occurrence clusters appeared linked to parvovirus B19, influenza, CMV and Epstein-Barr virus. V-gene and J-gene trimming of TCR beta chains was associated with a missense DCLRE1C variant in a later genetic analysis, and the association was replicated in an independent cohort. The presence/absence analyses assumed that sequencing depth was roughly uniform across donors, and that assumption may not be true. When HLA alleles, especially DR and DQ, strongly co-occurred, attributing TCR associations to individual alleles was difficult. Because HLA typing was unavailable for some donors at each locus, only the typed subset was used in association tests.

The cohort consisted of 666 healthy bone marrow donors. At the time of sampling, every cohort member was nominally healthy, though immune exposures that went unrecorded were likely present. The donor tested CMV seronegative, placing the donor among the 350 or so seronegative members of the cohort. A peripheral blood sample was collected from each donor, and TCR beta sequencing was performed on peripheral blood mononuclear cells. The Qiagen DNeasy Blood Extraction Kit was used to extract genomic DNA from the blood cell samples. To note about this clone: Its antigen is still unknown. Base qualities were left out, and no much larger clone turns up one base away.

The germline V gene specifies ENHRY as CDR1 and SYGVKD as CDR2. From cysteine to phenylalanine, the CDR3 is 18 amino acids long. The read is trimmed to its CDR3 DNA, 54 bases read in frame from base 1. V and J are truncated by 0 bases and 3 bases respectively, leaving an intervening sequence of 18 bases. The protocol used for the library was the immunoSEQ multiplex PCR assay. The multiplex PCR relied on a mix of 60 forward primers for TCR Vbeta segments and 13 reverse primers for TCR Jbeta segments. Amplification of the CDR3 region of rearranged TCR beta genes was performed with a multiplex PCR assay on genomic DNA. The Illumina HiSeq System was used to sequence the amplified TCR beta libraries as 87-base-pair reads. As for the authors' bioinformatics: A later analysis counted 75 million to 100 million unique TCR beta chains across the 700 or so repertoires, and approximately 11 million of these chains were shared by at least two donors. To remove PCR and sequencing errors, raw reads were error-corrected and collapsed into unique sequences using a nearest-neighbor algorithm that merged closely related sequences. Alignment of CDR3 sequences to IMGT reference sequences was used to assign V, D and J gene segments. For a sequence to be retained, a match of at least six nucleotides to both a V gene segment and a J gene segment was required. Rearrangements were classified as productive when the CDR3 lacked stop codons and remained in frame with V and J, and all other rearrangements were classified as non-productive. CDR3 was defined according to IMGT convention as the region running from the second conserved V-encoded cysteine to the conserved J-encoded phenylalanine. Sequences without an unambiguous match to a single V gene segment were excluded from the earlier analysis of approximately 600 of the donors. An earlier analysis of just under 600 of the donors called V segments functional above 56.7% productive rearrangements and segregating when the between-donor standard deviation exceeded 5%. A statistical classification framework was built to diagnose cytomegalovirus status from the catalog of TCR beta chain sequences. V and J gene assignment, in a later analysis, came from comparing TCR nucleotide sequences with IMGT/GENE-DB human TR gene sequences. In a later analysis, CDR3 sequences and most-parsimonious VDJ recombination scenarios were assigned using the TCRdist pipeline. In a later analysis, each TCR beta chain was defined by its CDR3 amino acid sequence together with its V-gene family, and reads lacking a unique V-gene family were excluded. To address suspected cross-contamination and a sequencing artifact, a later analysis removed under 600 highly shared, low-generation-probability nucleotide sequences. For each public chain, a later analysis derived a clonal expansion index from normalized ranks of inferred template counts within each repertoire. A later analysis computed generation probabilities with a VDJ recombination model fitted to out-of-frame rearrangements, and checked the results against IGoR. A later analysis scored TCR-TCR, TCR-HLA and TCR-CMV co-occurrence with hypergeometric tests, applying a repertoire-size bias correction to TCR pairs. A later analysis estimated false discovery rates by permuting HLA or CMV assignments 20 times. In a later analysis, co-occurring TCRs were grouped with DBSCAN, and TCRdist sequence similarity was added when clustering was performed within HLA-allele-positive subsets. For co-occurrence clustering, repertoires with fewer than 30,000 or more than 120,000 public chains were excluded, along with four or five repertoires with anomalous nucleotide sharing. The source is immuneACCESS, and TCRdb retained only in-frame sequences with V and J called. Part of the clones is not carried over; for the studies checked, unresolved V genes explain less than half of this, and the remainder is unexplained. V, J and clone size are taken as reported in that table, and D and trimming were inferred from the DNA itself. In all, the sample holds approximately 110,000 clones, and around 78% of those were seen once. The ten largest make up roughly 5.7% of the sample.

The chain uses TRBV10-3 and TRBJ1-5; D gene: possibly TRBD1, on 5 matching bases. The sample was PBMCs. The receptor was isolated from a male donor in good health and CMV-seronegative. This receptor has the CDR3 CAISESPVGRGLNQPQHF. The DNA sequence is given as TGTGCCATCAGTGAGTCCCCCGTCGGTAGGGGACTCAATCAGCCCCAGCATTTT.